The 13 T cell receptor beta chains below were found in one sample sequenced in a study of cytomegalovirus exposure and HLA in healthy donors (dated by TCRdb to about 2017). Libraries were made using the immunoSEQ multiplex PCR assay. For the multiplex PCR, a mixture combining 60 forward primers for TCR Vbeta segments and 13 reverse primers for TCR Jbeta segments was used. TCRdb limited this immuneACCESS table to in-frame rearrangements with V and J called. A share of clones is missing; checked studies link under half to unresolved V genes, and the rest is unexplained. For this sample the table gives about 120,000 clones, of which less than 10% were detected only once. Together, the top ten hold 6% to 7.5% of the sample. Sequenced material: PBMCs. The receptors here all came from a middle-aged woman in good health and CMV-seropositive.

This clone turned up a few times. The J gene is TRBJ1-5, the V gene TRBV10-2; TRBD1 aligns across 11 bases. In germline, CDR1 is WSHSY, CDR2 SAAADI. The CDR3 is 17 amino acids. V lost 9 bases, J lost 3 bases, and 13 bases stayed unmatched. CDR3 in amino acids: CARRRPGQGGINQPQHF. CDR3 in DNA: TGCGCCAGGAGGAGACCGGGACAGGGGGGCATCAATCAGCCCCAGCATTTT.

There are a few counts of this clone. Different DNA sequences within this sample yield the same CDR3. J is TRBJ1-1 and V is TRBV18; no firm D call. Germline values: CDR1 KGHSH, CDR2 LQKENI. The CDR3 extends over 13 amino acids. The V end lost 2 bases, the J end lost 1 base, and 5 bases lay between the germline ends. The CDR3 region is CASSPSGNTEAFF. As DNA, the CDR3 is TGTGCCAGCTCACCATCAGGGAACACTGAAGCTTTCTTT.

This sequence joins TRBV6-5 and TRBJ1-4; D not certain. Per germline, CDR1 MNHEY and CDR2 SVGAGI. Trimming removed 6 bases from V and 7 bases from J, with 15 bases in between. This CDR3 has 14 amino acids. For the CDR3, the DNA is TGTGCCAGCAGCCCGTCCCTGCCCAGTGAAAAACTGTTTTTT. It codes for CASSPSLPSEKLFF.

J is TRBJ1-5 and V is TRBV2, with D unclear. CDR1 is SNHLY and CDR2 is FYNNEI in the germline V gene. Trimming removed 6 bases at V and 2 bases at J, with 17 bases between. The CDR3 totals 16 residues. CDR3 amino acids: CASRPGGSGGNQPQHF. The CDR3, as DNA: TGTGCCAGCAGGCCTGGTGGATCCGGAGGCAATCAGCCCCAGCATTTT.

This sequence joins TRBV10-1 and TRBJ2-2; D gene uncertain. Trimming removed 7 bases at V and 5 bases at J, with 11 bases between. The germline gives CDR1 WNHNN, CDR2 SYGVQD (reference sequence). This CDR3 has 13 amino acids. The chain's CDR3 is CASTPTQTGELFF. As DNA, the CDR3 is TGCGCCAGCACCCCCACACAGACCGGGGAGCTGTTTTTT.

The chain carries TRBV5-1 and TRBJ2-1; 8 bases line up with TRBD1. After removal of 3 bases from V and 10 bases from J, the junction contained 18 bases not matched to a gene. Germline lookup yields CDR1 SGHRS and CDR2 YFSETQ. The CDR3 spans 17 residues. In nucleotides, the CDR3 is TGCGCCAGCAGCTCGCCAAGGGGCGGACAGGGTCTTTTCGAGCAGTTCTTC. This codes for CASSSPRGGQGLFEQFF.

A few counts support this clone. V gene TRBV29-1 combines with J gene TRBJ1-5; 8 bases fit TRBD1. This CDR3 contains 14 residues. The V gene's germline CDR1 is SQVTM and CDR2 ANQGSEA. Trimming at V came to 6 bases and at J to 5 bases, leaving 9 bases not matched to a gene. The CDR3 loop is CSVGQGGPHQPQHF. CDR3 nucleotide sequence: TGCAGCGTCGGACAGGGAGGCCCACATCAGCCCCAGCATTTT. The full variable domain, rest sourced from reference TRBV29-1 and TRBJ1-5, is SAVISQKPSRDICQRGTSLTIQCQVDSQVTMMFWYRQQPGQSLTLIATANQGSEATYESGFVIDKFPISRPNLTFSTLTVSNMSPEDSSIYLCSVGQGGPHQPQHFGDGTRLSIL.

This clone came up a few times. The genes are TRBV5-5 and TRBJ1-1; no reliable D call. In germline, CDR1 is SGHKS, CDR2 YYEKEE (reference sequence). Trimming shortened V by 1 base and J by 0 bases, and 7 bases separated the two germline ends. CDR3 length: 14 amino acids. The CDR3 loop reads CASSLLLLNTEAFF. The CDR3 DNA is TGTGCCAGCAGCTTGCTCCTTTTGAACACTGAAGCTTTCTTT.

This CDR3 is CASSLAGTAYQPQHF. The CDR3 nucleotides read TGTGCCAGCAGCTTGGCGGGGACAGCCTATCAGCCCCAGCATTTT. The J gene is TRBJ1-5, the V gene TRBV5-5; 7 bases align to TRBD1. The germline CDR1 and CDR2 sequences are SGHKS and YYEKEE (reference sequence). V was pared by 0 bases and J by 5 bases, with 5 bases of the junction left unmatched. There are 15 residues in the CDR3.

The CDR3 here is CASSAGGGGTEAFF. CDR3 sequence (DNA): TGTGCCAGCAGCGCCGGGGGGGGAGGCACTGAAGCTTTCTTT. The chain links TRBV6-6 to TRBJ1-1; tentative D call: TRBD1 (5 bases). There are 14 residues in the CDR3. Germline CDR1 is MNHNY and CDR2 is SVGAGI (reference sequence). Trimming cost V 6 bases and J 4 bases, with 15 bases left between them.

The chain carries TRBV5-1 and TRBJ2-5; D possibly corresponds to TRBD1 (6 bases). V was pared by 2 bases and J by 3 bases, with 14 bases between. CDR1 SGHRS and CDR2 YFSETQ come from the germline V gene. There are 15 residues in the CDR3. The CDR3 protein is CASSLTGSKEETQYF. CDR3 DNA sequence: TGCGCCAGCAGCTTAACAGGGTCAAAAGAAGAGACCCAGTACTTC.

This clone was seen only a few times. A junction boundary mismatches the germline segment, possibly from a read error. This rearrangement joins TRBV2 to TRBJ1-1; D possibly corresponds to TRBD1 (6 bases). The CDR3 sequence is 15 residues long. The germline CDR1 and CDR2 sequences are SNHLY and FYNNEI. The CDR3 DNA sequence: TGTGCCAGCATTGAACGGACAGCGGATAACACTGAAGCTTTCTTT. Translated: CASIERTADNTEAFF.

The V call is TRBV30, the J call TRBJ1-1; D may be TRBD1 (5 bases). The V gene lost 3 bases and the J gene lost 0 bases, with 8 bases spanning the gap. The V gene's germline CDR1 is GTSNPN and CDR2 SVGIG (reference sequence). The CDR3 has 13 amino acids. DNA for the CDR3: TGTGCCTGGAGGGTGACAGTGAACACTGAAGCTTTCTTT. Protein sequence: CAWRVTVNTEAFF.